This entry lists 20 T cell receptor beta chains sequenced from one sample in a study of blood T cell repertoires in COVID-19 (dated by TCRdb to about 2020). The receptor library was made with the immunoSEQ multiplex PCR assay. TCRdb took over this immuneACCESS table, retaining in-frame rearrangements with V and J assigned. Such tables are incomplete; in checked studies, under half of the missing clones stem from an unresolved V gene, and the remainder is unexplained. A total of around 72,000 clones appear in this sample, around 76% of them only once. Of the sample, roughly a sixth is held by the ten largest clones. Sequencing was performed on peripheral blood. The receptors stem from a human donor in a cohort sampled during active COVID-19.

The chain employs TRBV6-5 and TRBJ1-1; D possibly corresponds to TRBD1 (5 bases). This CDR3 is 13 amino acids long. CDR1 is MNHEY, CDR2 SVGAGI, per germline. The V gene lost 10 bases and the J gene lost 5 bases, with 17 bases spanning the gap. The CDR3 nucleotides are TGTGCCACCTGGGGGGGGTGGGGAACTGAAGCTTTCTTT. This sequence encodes CATWGGWGTEAFF.

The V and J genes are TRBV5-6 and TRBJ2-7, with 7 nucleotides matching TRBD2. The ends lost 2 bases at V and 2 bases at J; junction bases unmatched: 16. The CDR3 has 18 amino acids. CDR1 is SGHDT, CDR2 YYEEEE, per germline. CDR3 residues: CASSFMGREKLETYEQYF. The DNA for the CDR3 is TGTGCCAGCAGCTTCATGGGGAGGGAGAAGTTGGAAACCTACGAGCAGTACTTC.

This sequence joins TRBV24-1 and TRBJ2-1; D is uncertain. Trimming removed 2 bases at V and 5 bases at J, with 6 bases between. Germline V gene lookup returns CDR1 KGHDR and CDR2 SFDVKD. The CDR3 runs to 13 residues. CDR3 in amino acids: CATSDYVDNEQFF. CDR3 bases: TGTGCCACCAGTGATTATGTAGACAATGAGCAGTTCTTC.

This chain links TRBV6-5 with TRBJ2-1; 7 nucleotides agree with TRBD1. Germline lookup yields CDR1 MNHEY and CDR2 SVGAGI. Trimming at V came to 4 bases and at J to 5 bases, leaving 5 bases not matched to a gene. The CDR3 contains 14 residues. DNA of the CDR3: TGTGCCAGCAGTTCTACAGGGGTAGACAATGAGCAGTTCTTC. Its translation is CASSSTGVDNEQFF.

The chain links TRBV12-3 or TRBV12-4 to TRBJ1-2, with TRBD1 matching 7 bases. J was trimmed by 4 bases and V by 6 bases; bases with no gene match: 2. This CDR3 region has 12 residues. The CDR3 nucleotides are TGTGCCAGCAGCAGGACAGGCTATGGCTACACCTTC. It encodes CASSRTGYGYTF.

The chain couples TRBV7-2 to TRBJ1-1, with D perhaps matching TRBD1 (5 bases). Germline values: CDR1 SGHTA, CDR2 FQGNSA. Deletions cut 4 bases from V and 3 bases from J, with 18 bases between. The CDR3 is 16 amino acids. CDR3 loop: CASSSPGSSGDTEAFF. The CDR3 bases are TGTGCCAGCAGCTCCCCTGGCAGCTCGGGGGACACTGAAGCTTTCTTT.

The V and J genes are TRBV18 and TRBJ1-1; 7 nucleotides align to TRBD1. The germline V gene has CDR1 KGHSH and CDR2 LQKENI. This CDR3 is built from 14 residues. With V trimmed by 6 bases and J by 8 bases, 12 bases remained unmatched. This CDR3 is CASSISGGAVEAFF. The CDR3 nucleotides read TGTGCCAGCTCCATATCAGGGGGTGCGGTAGAAGCTTTCTTT.

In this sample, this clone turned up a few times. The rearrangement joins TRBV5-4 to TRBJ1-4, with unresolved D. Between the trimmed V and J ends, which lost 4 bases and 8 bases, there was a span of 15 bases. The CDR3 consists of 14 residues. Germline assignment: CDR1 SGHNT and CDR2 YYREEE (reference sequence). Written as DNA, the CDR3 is TGTGCCAGCAGCAGCCGGGATGGAGGGGAAAAACTGTTTTTT. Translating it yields CASSSRDGGEKLFF. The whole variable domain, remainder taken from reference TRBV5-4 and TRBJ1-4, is ETGVTQSPTHLIKTRGQQVTLRCSSQSGHNTVSWYQQALGQGPQFIFQYYREEENGRGNFPPRFSGLQFPNYSSELNVNALELDDSALYLCASSSRDGGEKLFFGSGTQLSVL.

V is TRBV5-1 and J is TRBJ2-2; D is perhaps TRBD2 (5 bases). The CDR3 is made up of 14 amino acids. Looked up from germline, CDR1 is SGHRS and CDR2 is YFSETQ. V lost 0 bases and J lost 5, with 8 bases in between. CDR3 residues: CASSLEPGTGELFF. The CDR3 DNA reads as TGCGCCAGCAGCTTGGAACCGGGAACCGGGGAGCTGTTTTTT.

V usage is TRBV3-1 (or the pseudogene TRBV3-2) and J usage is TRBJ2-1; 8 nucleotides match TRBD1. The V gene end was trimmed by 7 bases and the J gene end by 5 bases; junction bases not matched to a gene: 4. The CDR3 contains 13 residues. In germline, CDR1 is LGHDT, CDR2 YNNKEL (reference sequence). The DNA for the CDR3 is TGTGCCAGCACCTCGGACAGGGACAATGAGCAGTTCTTC. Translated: CASTSDRDNEQFF.

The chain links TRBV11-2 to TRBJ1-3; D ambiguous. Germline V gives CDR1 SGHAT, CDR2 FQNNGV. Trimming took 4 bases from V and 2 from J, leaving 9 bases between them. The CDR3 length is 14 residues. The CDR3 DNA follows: TGTGCCAGCAGCTCGGTTTCGACTGGAAACACCATATATTTT. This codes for CASSSVSTGNTIYF. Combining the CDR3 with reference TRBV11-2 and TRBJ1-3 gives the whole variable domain EAGVAQSPRYKIIEKRQSVAFWCNPISGHATLYWYQQILGQGPKLLIQFQNNGVVDDSQLPKDRFSAERLKGVDSTLKIQPAKLEDSAVYLCASSSVSTGNTIYFGEGSWLTVV.

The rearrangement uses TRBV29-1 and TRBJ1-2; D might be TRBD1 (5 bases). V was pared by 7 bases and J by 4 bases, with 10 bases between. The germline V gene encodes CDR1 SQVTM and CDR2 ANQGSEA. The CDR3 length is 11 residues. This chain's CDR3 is CSAVGVYGYTF. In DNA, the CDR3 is TGCAGCGCCGTAGGGGTCTATGGCTACACCTTC.

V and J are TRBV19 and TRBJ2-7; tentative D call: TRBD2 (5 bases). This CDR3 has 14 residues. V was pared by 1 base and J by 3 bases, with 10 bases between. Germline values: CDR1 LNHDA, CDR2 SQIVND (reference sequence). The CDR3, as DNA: TGTGCCAGTAGTATAGTGGCGGGTAACTACGAGCAGTACTTC. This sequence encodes CASSIVAGNYEQYF. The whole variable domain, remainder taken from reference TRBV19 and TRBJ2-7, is DGGITQSPKYLFRKEGQNVTLSCEQNLNHDAMYWYRQDPGQGLRLIYYSQIVNDFQKGDIAEGYSVSREKKESFPLTVTSAQKNPTAFYLCASSIVAGNYEQYFGPGTRLTVT.

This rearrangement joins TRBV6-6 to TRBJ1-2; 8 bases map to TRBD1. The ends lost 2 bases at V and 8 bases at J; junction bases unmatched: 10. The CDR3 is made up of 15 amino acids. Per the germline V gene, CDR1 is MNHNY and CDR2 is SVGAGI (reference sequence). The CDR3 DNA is TGTGCCAGCAGTTACGGAACCCAGGGGGCTGGAGGCTACACCTTC. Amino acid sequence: CASSYGTQGAGGYTF.

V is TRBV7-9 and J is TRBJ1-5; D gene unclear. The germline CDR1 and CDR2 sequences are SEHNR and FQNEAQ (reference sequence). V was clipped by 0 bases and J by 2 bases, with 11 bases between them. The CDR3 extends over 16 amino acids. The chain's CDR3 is CASSLAYGGRNQPQHF. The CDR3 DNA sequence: TGTGCCAGCAGCTTAGCCTACGGAGGACGCAATCAGCCCCAGCATTTT.

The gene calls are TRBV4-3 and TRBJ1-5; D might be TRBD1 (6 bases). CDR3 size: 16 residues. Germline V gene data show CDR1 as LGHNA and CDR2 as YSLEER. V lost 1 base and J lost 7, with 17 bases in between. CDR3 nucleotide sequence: TGCGCCAGCAGCCAAGCATTACAGGGAATAGGCCAGCCCCAGCATTTT. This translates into CASSQALQGIGQPQHF.

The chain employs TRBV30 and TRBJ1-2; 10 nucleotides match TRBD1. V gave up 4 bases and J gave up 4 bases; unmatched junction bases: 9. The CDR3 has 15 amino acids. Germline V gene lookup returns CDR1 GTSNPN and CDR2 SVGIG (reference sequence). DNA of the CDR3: TGTGCCTGGACCCGTCGACAGGGGGCAGTCTATGGCTACACCTTC. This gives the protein CAWTRRQGAVYGYTF.

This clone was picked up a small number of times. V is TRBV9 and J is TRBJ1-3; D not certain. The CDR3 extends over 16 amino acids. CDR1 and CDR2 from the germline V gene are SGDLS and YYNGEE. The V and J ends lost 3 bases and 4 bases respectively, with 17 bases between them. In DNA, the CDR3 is TGTGCCAGCAGCGGTTTCGGACTCTCTGGGGGAAACACCATATATTTT. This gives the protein CASSGFGLSGGNTIYF.

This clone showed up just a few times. The CDR3 DNA sequence: TGTGCCAGCAGCCCCAACGGGGTCCCTGGAAACACCATATATTTT. This sequence encodes CASSPNGVPGNTIYF. The rearrangement joins TRBV9 to TRBJ1-3; the D is unclear. This CDR3 comprises 15 residues. With 4 bases removed from V and 2 bases from J, the gap between germline ends came to 13 bases. The germline V gene has CDR1 SGDLS and CDR2 YYNGEE.

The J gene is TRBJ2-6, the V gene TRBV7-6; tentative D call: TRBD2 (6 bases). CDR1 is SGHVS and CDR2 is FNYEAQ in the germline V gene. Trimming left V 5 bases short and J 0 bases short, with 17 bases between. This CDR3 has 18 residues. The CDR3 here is CASSPRDLGVSGANVLTF. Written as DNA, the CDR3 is TGTGCCAGCAGCCCCCGGGACTTGGGGGTCTCTGGGGCCAACGTCCTGACTTTC.